This TCR beta chain derives from a study of blood T cell repertoires in COVID-19. Looking at the study overall: The samples span acute and convalescent COVID-19 from the United States, Italy and Spain. In each case, the material was cDNA or gDNA derived from T cells, B-cell-depleted T cells, or PBMCs.

Per the original methods: Estimation of nucleated cell counts was performed using reference gene primer amplification. Clones were read by immunoSEQ multiplex PCR, and TCRdb kept only the in-frame ones, dropping some. V, J and clone size are those of that table, while D and trimming were read from the DNA. This table holds fewer than 200,000 clones, approximately 80% found once. The CDR3 covers 11 residues. The germline V and J ends were trimmed by 6 bases and 9 bases, with 9 bases remaining between them. The clonotype was recovered from an elderly woman with active or convalescent COVID-19. The V and J genes are TRBV12-3 or TRBV12-4 and TRBJ2-4; no reliable D call. The sample comprised peripheral blood. CDR3 in amino acids: CASSPPGIQYF. CDR3 DNA sequence: TGTGCCAGCAGCCCCCCAGGCATTCAGTACTTC.